This TCR beta chain appears in the sequencing data of a study of T-cell memory formation after mild COVID-19. TCRdb re-derived calls from the 5' RACE reads in MiXCR, one entry per CDR3 protein. This sample has around 300,000 distinct CDR3 sequences, with approximately 14% found just once. Trimming removed 7 bases from V and 5 bases from J; junction bases left unmatched: 7. Germline assignment: CDR1 MNHEY and CDR2 SVGEGT. This CDR3 region has 13 residues. Material: PBMCs or a T cell subset sorted from them (not recorded which). The chain joins TRBV6-2 or TRBV6-3 to TRBJ2-7, with 8 bases matching TRBD1. This clonotype was obtained from a man between 18 and 29 years old who had mild COVID-19 (a few samples of this study predate the infection). Cell type and time point are not known. CDR3 in DNA: TGTGCCAGCACAAGGACAGGGTCCGACGAGCAGTACTTC. Protein sequence: CASTRTGSDEQYF.